This T cell receptor (beta chain) was retrieved from a study of T cells in Graves' hyperthyroidism and ophthalmopathy. Looked up from germline, CDR1 is KGHDR and CDR2 is SFDVKD. Trimming took 0 bases from V and 2 from J, leaving 4 bases between them. The CDR3 covers 14 residues. Amplified TCR beta CDR3 regions derived from RNA transcripts. HTBI primers drove first-round RT-PCR of the TCR CDR3. TCRdb re-derived calls from the multiplex PCR reads in MiXCR, one entry per CDR3 protein. The sample has about 660,000 distinct CDR3 sequences, 45% seen once. Whole-study findings and limits: Model predictions of ophthalmopathy came a median around 6.5 months before onset.

The sample holds many counts of this clonotype. What it binds is not known. The material sequenced was peripheral blood or thyroid tissue (not recorded which). The receptor comes from an adult man with Graves' disease, either hyperthyroidism or ophthalmopathy (not recorded which). The chain recombines TRBV24-1 with TRBJ1-3, with D unclear. CDR3 nucleotides: TGTGCCACCAGTGATTTGGCTGCTGGAAACACCATATATTTT. Its protein product is CATSDLAAGNTIYF.